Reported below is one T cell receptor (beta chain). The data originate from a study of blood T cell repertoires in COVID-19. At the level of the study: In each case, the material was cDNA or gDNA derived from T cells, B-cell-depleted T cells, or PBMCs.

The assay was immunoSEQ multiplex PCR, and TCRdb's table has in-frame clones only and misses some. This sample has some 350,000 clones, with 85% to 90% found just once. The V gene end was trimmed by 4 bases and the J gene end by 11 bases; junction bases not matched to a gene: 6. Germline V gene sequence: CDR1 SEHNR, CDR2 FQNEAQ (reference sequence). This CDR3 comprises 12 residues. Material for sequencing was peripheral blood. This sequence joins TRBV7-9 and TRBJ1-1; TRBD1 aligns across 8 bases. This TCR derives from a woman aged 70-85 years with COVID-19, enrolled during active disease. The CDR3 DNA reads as TGTGCCAGCAGCTCAGACAGGGGAGGCGCTTTCTTT. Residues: CASSSDRGGAFF.